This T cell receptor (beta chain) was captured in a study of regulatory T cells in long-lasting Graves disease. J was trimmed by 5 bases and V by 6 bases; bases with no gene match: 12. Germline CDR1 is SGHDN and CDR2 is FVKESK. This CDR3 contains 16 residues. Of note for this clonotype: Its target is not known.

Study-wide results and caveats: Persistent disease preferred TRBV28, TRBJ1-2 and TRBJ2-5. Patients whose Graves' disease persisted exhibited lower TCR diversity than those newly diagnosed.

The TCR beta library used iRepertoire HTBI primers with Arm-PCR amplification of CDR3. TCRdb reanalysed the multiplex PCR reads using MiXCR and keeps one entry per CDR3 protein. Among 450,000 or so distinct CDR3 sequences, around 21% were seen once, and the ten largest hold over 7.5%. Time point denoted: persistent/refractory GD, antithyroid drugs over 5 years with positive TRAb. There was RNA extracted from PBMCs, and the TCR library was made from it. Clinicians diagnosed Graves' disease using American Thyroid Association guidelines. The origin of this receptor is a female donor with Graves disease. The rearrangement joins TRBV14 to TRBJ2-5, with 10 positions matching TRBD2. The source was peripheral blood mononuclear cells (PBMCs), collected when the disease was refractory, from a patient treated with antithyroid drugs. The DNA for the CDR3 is TGTGCCAGCAGTTTCCTAGCGGGAGCTTCGGGTGAGACCCAGTACTTC. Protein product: CASSFLAGASGETQYF.